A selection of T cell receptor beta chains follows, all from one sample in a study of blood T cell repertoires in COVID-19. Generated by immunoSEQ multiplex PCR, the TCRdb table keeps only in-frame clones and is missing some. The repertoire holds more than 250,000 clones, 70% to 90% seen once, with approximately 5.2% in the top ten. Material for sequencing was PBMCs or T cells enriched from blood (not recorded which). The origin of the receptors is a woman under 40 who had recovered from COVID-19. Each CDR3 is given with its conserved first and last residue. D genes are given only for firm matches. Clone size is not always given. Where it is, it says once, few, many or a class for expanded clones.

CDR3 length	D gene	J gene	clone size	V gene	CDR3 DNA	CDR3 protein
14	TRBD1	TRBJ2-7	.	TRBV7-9	TGTGCCAGCAGCCAGGGACAGGGGACCTACGAGCAGTACTTC	CASSQGQGTYEQYF
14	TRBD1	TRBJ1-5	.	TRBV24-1	TGTGCCACCAGTGCCCGGGACAGGGGACAGCCCCAGCATTTT	CATSARDRGQPQHF
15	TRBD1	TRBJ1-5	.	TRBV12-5	TGTGCTAGTGGGAGGGACAGTCATAGCAATCAGCCCCAGCATTTT	CASGRDSHSNQPQHF
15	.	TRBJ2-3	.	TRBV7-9	TGTGCCAGCAGCTTAGAGGGCAGGGGCGCAGATACGCAGTATTTT	CASSLEGRGADTQYF
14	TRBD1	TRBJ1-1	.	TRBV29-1	TGCAGCGTTCTAGGACAGGGATGGAGAACTGAAGCTTTCTTT	CSVLGQGWRTEAFF
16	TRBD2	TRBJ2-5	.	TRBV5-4	TGTGCCAGCAGCTGGGGACTAGCGCCCCAGCAAGAGACCCAGTACTTC	CASSWGLAPQQETQYF
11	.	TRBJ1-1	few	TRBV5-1	TGCGCCAGCAGCACAGGGAGTAAAGCTTTCTTT	CASSTGSKAFF
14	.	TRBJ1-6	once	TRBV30	TGTGCCTGGATTAGGAGCTCCTATAATTCACCCCTCCACTTT	CAWIRSSYNSPLHF
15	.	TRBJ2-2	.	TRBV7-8	TGTGCCAGCAGCCAACAGATAGCGAACACCGGGGAGCTGTTTTTT	CASSQQIANTGELFF
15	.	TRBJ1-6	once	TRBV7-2	TGTGCCAGCAGCTTAGGTCCAGGGATTAATTCACCCCTCCACTTT	CASSLGPGINSPLHF
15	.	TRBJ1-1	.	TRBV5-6	TGTGCCAGCAGCGCAGGGACACCTTTGAACACTGAAGCTTTCTTT	CASSAGTPLNTEAFF
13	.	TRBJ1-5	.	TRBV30	TGTGCCTGGAGAAATGGAGTCGGTCAGCCCCAGCATTTT	CAWRNGVGQPQHF
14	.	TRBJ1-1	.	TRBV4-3	TGCGCCAGCAGCCAGGAGGAGAAGAACACTGAAGCTTTCTTT	CASSQEEKNTEAFF
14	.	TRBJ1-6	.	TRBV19	TGTGCCAGTAGTGAGTGGGACATCGGTTCACCCCTCCACTTT	CASSEWDIGSPLHF
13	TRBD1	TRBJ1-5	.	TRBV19	TGTGCCAGTAGTAACGCAGGGGGTCAGCCCCAGCATTTT	CASSNAGGQPQHF
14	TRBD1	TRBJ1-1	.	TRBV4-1	TGCGCCAGCAGCCAGGACAGGGGGCTAACTGAAGCTTTCTTT	CASSQDRGLTEAFF
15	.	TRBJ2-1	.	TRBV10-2	TGCGCCAGCAGTGAGCCAGATCGCTCCTACAATGAGCAGTTCTTC	CASSEPDRSYNEQFF